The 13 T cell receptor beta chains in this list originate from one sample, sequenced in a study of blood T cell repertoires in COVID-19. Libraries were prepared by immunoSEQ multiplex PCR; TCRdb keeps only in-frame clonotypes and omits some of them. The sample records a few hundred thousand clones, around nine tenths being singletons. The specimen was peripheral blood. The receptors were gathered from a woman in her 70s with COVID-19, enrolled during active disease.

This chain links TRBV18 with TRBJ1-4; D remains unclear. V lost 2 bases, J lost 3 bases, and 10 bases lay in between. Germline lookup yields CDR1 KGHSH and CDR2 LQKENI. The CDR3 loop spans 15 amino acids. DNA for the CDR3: TGTGCCAGCTCACCATCAGGCGGGGCTAATGAAAAACTGTTTTTT. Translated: CASSPSGGANEKLFF.

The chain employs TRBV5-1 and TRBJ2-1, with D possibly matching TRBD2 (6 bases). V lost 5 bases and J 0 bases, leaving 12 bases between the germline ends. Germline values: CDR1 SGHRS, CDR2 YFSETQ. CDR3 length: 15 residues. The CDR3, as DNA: TGCGCCAGCAGACCAGCGGGTAGCTCCTACAATGAGCAGTTCTTC. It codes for CASRPAGSSYNEQFF.

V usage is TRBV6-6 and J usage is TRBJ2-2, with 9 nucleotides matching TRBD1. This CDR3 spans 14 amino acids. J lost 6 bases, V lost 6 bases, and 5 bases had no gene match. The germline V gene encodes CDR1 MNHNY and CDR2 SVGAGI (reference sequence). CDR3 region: CASRGQGRAGELFF. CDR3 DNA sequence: TGTGCCAGCAGAGGACAGGGGAGGGCCGGGGAGCTGTTTTTT.

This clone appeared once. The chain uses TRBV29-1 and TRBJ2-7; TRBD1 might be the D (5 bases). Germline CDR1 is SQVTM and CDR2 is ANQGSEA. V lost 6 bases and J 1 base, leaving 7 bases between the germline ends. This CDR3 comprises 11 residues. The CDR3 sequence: CSVRDSYEQYF. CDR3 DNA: TGCAGCGTCAGGGATTCCTACGAGCAGTACTTC.

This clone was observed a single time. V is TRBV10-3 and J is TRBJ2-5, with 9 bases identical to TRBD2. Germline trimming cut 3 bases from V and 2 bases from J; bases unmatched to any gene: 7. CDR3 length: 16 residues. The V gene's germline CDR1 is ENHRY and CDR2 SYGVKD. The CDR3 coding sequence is TGTGCCATCAGTGAATCGACTAGCGGACATCAAGAGACCCAGTACTTC. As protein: CAISESTSGHQETQYF.

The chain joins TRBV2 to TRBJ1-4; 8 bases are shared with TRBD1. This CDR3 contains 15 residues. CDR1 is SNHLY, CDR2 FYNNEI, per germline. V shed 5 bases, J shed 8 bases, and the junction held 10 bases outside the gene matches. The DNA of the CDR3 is TGTGCCAGCAGTCTTATACAGGGGGGAGGCGAAAAACTGTTTTTT. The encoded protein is CASSLIQGGGEKLFF.

This CDR3 reads CASSYSGQSWTEMPQPQHF. CDR3 sequence (DNA): TGTGCCAGCAGTTACTCTGGACAGAGCTGGACAGAGATGCCTCAGCCCCAGCATTTT. The V call is TRBV6-2 or TRBV6-3, the J call TRBJ1-5, with TRBD1 as a possible D gene (6 bases). CDR1 and CDR2 from the germline V gene are MNHEY and SVGEGT. V lost 0 bases and J lost 6, with 24 bases in between. The CDR3 totals 19 residues.

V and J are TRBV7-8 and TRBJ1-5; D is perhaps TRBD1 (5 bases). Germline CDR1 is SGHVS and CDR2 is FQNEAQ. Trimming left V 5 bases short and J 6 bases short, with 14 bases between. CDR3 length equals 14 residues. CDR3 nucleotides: TGTGCCAGCAGCCGAGACAGCCTCGGTCAGCCCCAGCATTTT. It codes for CASSRDSLGQPQHF.

The CDR3, as DNA: TGTGCCAGCAGCTTTACGGGGACCGGGGAGCTGTTTTTT. Its protein product is CASSFTGTGELFF. The V and J genes are TRBV7-3 and TRBJ2-2; TRBD2 might be the D (5 bases). Trimming shortened V by 3 bases and J by 5 bases, and 7 bases separated the two germline ends. This CDR3 is 13 amino acids long. CDR1 and CDR2 (germline): SGHTA, FQGTGA.

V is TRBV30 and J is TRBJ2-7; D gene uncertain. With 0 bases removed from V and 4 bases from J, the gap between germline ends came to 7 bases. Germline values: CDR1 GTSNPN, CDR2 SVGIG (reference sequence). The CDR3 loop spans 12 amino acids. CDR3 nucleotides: TGTGCCTGGAGTGTAGTCAGATACGAGCAGTACTTC. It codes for CAWSVVRYEQYF.

CDR3 DNA: TGTGCCAGCAGTTCGGACAATCGAGAGGATCAGCCCCAGCATTTT. This translates into CASSSDNREDQPQHF. The rearrangement joins TRBV6-5 to TRBJ1-5; TRBD1 is a possible D gene (5 bases). The CDR3 has 15 residues. Trimming stripped 4 bases from V and 5 bases from J, with 15 bases between. Germline V CDR1 and CDR2: MNHEY, SVGAGI.

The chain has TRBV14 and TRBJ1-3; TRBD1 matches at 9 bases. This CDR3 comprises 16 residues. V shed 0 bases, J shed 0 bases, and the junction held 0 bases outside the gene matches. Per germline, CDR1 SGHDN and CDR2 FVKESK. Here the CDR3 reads CASSQEGQGSGNTIYF. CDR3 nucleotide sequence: TGTGCCAGCAGCCAAGAGGGACAGGGCTCTGGAAACACCATATATTTT. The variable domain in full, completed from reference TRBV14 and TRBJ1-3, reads EAGVTQFPSHSVIEKGQTVTLRCDPISGHDNLYWYRRVMGKEIKFLLHFVKESKQDESGMPNNRFLAERTGGTYSTLKVQPAELEDSGVYFCASSQEGQGSGNTIYFGEGSWLTVV.

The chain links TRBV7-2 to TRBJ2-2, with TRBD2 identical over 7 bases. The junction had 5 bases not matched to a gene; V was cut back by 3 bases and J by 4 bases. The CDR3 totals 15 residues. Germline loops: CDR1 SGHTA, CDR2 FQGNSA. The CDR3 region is CASSFGSGLTGELFF. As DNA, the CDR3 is TGTGCCAGCAGCTTCGGTAGCGGGCTCACCGGGGAGCTGTTTTTT.